This TCR beta chain was captured by sequencing in a study of identical twins. TCRdb redid the calling of the 5' RACE reads with MiXCR, one entry per CDR3 protein. Of around 230,000 distinct CDR3 sequences listed, approximately 7.1% are singletons. The CDR3 extends over 17 amino acids. CDR1 and CDR2 from the germline V gene are SGHTS and YDEGEE. V trimming: 4 bases; J trimming: 0 bases; junction bases outside the gene matches: 12. This clonotype was recorded a few times. Another study also made use of these data, one on T cells expressing NK-cell markers.

This TCR was recovered from a woman aged 18-29 years in good health. Sequenced input: CD8+ T cells sorted from blood. This chain links TRBV5-8 with TRBJ1-2; 7 nucleotides match TRBD1. The CDR3 loop reads CASSRRTGGGSNYGYTF. CDR3 nucleotides: TGTGCCAGCAGCCGTCGGACAGGAGGAGGATCTAACTATGGCTACACCTTC.